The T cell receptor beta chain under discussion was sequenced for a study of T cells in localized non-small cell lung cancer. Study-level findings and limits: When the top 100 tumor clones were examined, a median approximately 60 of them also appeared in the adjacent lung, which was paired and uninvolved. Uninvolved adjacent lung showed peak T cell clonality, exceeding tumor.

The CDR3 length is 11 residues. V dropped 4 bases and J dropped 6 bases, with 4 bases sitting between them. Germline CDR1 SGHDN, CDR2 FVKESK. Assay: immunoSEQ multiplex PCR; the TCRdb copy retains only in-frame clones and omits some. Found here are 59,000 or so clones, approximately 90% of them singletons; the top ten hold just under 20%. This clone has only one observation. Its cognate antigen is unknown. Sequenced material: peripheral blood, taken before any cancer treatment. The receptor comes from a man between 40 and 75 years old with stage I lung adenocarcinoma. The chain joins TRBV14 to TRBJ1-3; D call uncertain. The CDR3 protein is CASSLANTIYF. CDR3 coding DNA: TGTGCCAGCAGCCTCGCAAACACCATATATTTT.